This T cell receptor beta chain was identified in a study of blood T cell repertoires in COVID-19 (TCRdb year 2020). Regarding the study in general: Collaborator samples came from the United States, Italy and Spain and covered acute and convalescent phases of COVID-19. Where available, HLA class I and class II types were obtained from metadata supplied by the sample provider rather than from assay-based typing. Subjects who had been exposed to COVID-19, were actively infected with it, or had recovered from it provided the deeply sampled blood TCRbeta repertoires that made up the dataset. The samples were drawn from two sources: the first 160 participants of the ongoing ImmuneRACE study, and 1,254 subjects contributed by 6 global collaborators. Sample metadata almost always included a de-identified subject ID, COVID-19 status, age in years and sex. The prospective study material was composed of cDNA or gDNA derived from T cells, B-cell-depleted T cells, or PBMCs. The repertoires were released in a freely available public database meant as a resource for research on the immune response to SARS-CoV-2.

The immunoSEQ Assay, a bias-controlled multiplex PCR, was used to amplify TCRbeta CDR3 regions from genomic DNA. From the authors' description of their analysis: Within the assay, amplification of reference gene primers was used to estimate how many nucleated cells each sample contained. To quantify the absolute abundance of each unique TCRbeta CDR3 rearrangement, sequence reads were collapsed and filtered. For each sample, productive Simpson clonality was calculated as the square root of Simpson's diversity index across productive rearrangements. This immuneACCESS table, as held by TCRdb, lists in-frame sequences with V and J called but not all clones. Of the missing ones, under half trace to an unresolved V gene in checked studies; the others have no known cause. The V and J calls and clone size are taken from that table; D and trimming were inferred from the DNA. The sample has about 480,000 clones on record, 88% of them singletons. Of the sample, 6.5% to 8.5% falls within the top ten clones.

V lost 7 bases and J lost 6 bases, and the count of bases not matched to a germline gene is 7. For CDR1 and CDR2, the germline V gene lists SNHLY and FYNNEI. Measured from the cysteine to the valine, the CDR3 is 13 residues long. Only CDR3 DNA is held: 39 bases, read in frame from base 1. About this clone itself: Its antigen has not been determined. No much larger clone is present one base from it, and per-base qualities are unavailable.

Points the paper makes about the study in general: Clinical and demographic metadata were provided uncurated, with the amount varying by source and participant.

Enrolling through a virtual design, the prospective study's participants ranged in age from roughly 18 to 100 years and lived across approximately 25 United States geographic areas. To assign participants to cohorts, the prospective study relied on clinical history that participants themselves reported in a screening survey and a study questionnaire. Recovered participants in ImmuneRACE Cohort 3 were defined by two consecutive negative NP/OP PCR tests, clearance by a healthcare professional, or resolution of symptoms. In the prospective study, whole blood, serum and a nasopharyngeal or oropharyngeal swab were collected from each participant by mobile phlebotomists. Participants in the prospective study had the option to provide additional blood draws and questionnaires over an approximately 2-month period. Before DNA extraction, prospective study blood samples were shipped either frozen or at room temperature.

The sequence joins TRBV2 to TRBJ2-7; the junction holds 9 bases that match TRBD1. The sequence derives from an older woman who had recovered from COVID-19. Source material: PBMCs or T cells enriched from blood (not recorded which). For the CDR3, the sequence is CASNGQGQGEQYV. The DNA is as follows: TGTGCCAGCAACGGACAGGGACAGGGCGAGCAGTACGTC.